These 2 T cell receptor beta chains originate from one sample sequenced in a study of a mutant IDH1 vaccine in newly diagnosed glioma. As to time point: week 47, end of study. Every vaccine dose comprised 300 ug of mutant IDH1 20-mer peptide plus topical imiquimod. The antigens these receptors bind are not known. Libraries were prepared by immunoSEQ multiplex PCR; TCRdb keeps only in-frame clonotypes and omits some of them. The data contain tens of thousands of clones, 65% to 85% of them singletons. The sequencing used PBMCs, collected from a glioma patient whose treatment included an IDH1 peptide vaccine. Every receptor here comes from a man aged 40-49 years with glioma.

This chain links TRBV11-3 with TRBJ2-1; 11 bases fit TRBD2. After removal of 6 bases from V and 12 bases from J, the junction contained 10 bases not matched to a gene. The CDR3 spans 14 residues. CDR1 is SGHNT and CDR2 is YENEEA in the germline V gene. The CDR3 DNA follows: TGTGCCAGCAGTTTACTAGCGGGGGCGCCCGGGCAGTTCTTC. This encodes CASSLLAGAPGQFF.

The chain combines TRBV29-1 with TRBJ2-1; tentatively, D is TRBD1 (6 bases). CDR1 is SQVTM and CDR2 is ANQGSEA in the germline V gene. The CDR3 sequence is 17 residues long. V was trimmed by 0 bases and J by 4 bases, leaving 19 bases between them. The CDR3 nucleotides read TGCAGCGTTGAAGATCTCAGCCCCCCAGGGGAGTACAATGAGCAGTTCTTC. Its protein product is CSVEDLSPPGEYNEQFF.